This T cell receptor (beta chain) comes out of a study of technical replicates of blood from a handful of donors. Assay: immunoSEQ multiplex PCR; the TCRdb copy retains only in-frame clones and omits some. The repertoire holds 65,000 to 85,000 clones, 75% to 95% seen once, with roughly 0.27% in the top ten. V lost 5 bases to trimming and J lost 2 bases; unmatched junction nucleotides: 4. CDR1 SGHRS and CDR2 YFSETQ come from the germline V gene. The CDR3 spans 15 residues. This rearrangement joins TRBV5-1 to TRBJ2-1; TRBD2 aligns across 10 bases. The clonotype was recovered from a human donor in good health. Sequencing used T cells isolated from PBMCs. Here the CDR3 DNA reads TGCGCCAGCAGGTTGAGCGGGGGGGCCTACAATGAGCAGTTCTTC. This codes for CASRLSGGAYNEQFF.